The source of this T cell receptor beta chain is a study of response to subunit inactivated influenza vaccine. MiXCR was run by TCRdb on the RT-PCR reads, yielding one entry per CDR3 protein. Of just under 550,000 distinct CDR3 sequences listed, approximately 20% were seen once; the top ten hold roughly 2.8%. Germline values: CDR1 KGHSH, CDR2 LQKENI. V gave up 0 bases and J gave up 0 bases, with 6 bases separating them. The CDR3 covers 16 residues. This same sample was also part of a study on T cells expressing NK-cell markers. That work contributes: Synthesis of TCR beta cDNA relied on 5'RACE template switching carrying UMIs. The TCR beta repertoires originated in sorted CD3+CD56+NKG2C+, CD3+CD56+NKG2C- and CD3+CD56-NKG2C+ T cells. Within several experiments, an anti-gamma-delta TCR antibody kept the sorting limited to alpha-beta TCR T cells.

The chain has TRBV18 and TRBJ2-6; D gene ambiguous. The sample in question was CD4+ T cells sorted from PBMCs, obtained roughly 13 days after vaccination. The source of this sequence is a man in his fifties or sixties who received an inactivated influenza vaccine. The CDR3 DNA reads TGTGCCAGCTCACCACCAAAAGGCTCTGGGGCCAACGTCCTGACTTTC. Its protein is CASSPPKGSGANVLTF. Complete variable domain (other parts from reference TRBV18 and TRBJ2-6): NAGVMQNPRHLVRRRGQEARLRCSPMKGHSHVYWYRQLPEEGLKFMVYLQKENIIDESGMPKERFSAEFPKEGPSILRIQQVVRGDSAAYFCASSPPKGSGANVLTFGAGSRLTVL.